One and the same sample provided the 20 T cell receptor beta chains below, sequenced in a study of T cells in Graves' hyperthyroidism and ophthalmopathy. There were TCR beta CDR3 regions amplified from RNA transcripts. Primed by the HTBI set, a first-round RT-PCR was run on the TCR CDR3. MiXCR, applied by TCRdb to the multiplex PCR reads, yields one record per CDR3 protein. Counted here are around 280,000 distinct CDR3 sequences, roughly 15% occurring once; the ten biggest clones make up 7% to 9.5%. What was sequenced was blood. These receptors all come from a woman in her forties with Graves' hyperthyroidism.

The genes are TRBV28 and TRBJ2-1, with 9 bases fitting TRBD2. Germline assignment: CDR1 MDHEN and CDR2 SYDVKM. This CDR3 comprises 17 residues. J gave up 7 bases and V 4 bases, and 14 bases lay outside the gene matches. The CDR3 DNA sequence: TGTGCCAGCAGTTATTCCCGGTATAGCGGGAGAGTAAATGAGCAGTTCTTC. Amino acid sequence: CASSYSRYSGRVNEQFF.

The V gene is TRBV7-9, the J gene TRBJ1-4; 7 bases are a match to TRBD1. The V gene's germline CDR1 is SEHNR and CDR2 FQNEAQ (reference sequence). This CDR3 is built from 13 residues. With V trimmed by 5 bases and J by 6 bases, 3 bases remained unmatched. CDR3 protein: CASSTGQDEKLFF. DNA for the CDR3: TGTGCCAGCAGCACCGGACAGGATGAAAAACTGTTTTTT.

This clonotype has only a few counts. The V gene is TRBV6-5, the J gene TRBJ2-1; possibly TRBD1 or TRBD2 for D (5 bases each). The V gene lost 3 bases and the J gene lost 6 bases, with 12 bases spanning the gap. The CDR3 consists of 14 residues. CDR1 and CDR2 from the germline V gene are MNHEY and SVGAGI. The CDR3 DNA sequence: TGTGCCAGCAGTTATAGTCTAGGGACCAATGAGCAGTTCTTC. It is translated as CASSYSLGTNEQFF.

The chain has TRBV3-1 and TRBJ2-5; possible D gene TRBD2, 5 bases. The CDR3 runs 17 residues. V lost 0 bases to trimming and J lost 7 bases, with 21 bases between them. Germline lookup yields CDR1 LGHDT and CDR2 YNNKEL (reference sequence). DNA of the CDR3: TGTGCCAGCAGCCAAGATGAGAGGCAGGCCGAAGGAGGGACCCAGTACTTC. Translation: CASSQDERQAEGGTQYF.

The genes are TRBV20-1 and TRBJ2-1; 7 bases agree with TRBD2. The germline gives CDR1 DFQATT, CDR2 SNEGSKA (reference sequence). Trimming cost V 3 bases and J 8 bases; bases outside gene matches: 10. The CDR3 is made up of 14 amino acids. In DNA form, the CDR3 reads TGCAGTGCTAGTACGGGACTACGGGCCCATGAGCAGTTCTTC. Translated, it gives CSASTGLRAHEQFF.

The chain is built from TRBV4-2 and TRBJ2-5; 7 bases map to TRBD1. V gave up 0 bases and J gave up 3 bases; unmatched junction bases: 7. CDR1 LGHNA and CDR2 YNFKEQ come from the germline V gene. CDR3 length equals 16 residues. Written as DNA, the CDR3 is TGTGCCAGCAGCCAAGACATGACAGGGATCAAAGAGACCCAGTACTTC. Translating gives CASSQDMTGIKETQYF.

This clonotype appeared many times. The chain is built from TRBV20-1 and TRBJ2-5; D might be TRBD2 (6 bases). The germline CDR1 and CDR2 sequences are DFQATT and SNEGSKA (reference sequence). Trimming cost V 6 bases and J 1 base, with 15 bases left between them. This CDR3 contains 14 residues. The CDR3 DNA follows: TGCAGTGCCCACGGTAGCGGAAGCCAAGAGACCCAGTACTTC. The encoded protein is CSAHGSGSQETQYF.

At least ten counts were recorded for this clonotype. V is TRBV18 and J is TRBJ1-5, with a tentative D call TRBD1 (6 bases). This CDR3 contains 14 residues. The V gene lost 6 bases and the J gene lost 6 bases, with 15 bases spanning the gap. The V gene's germline CDR1 is KGHSH and CDR2 LQKENI. The CDR3 DNA follows: TGTGCCAGCTCCCGGGACACGGCAGGTCAGCCCCAGCATTTT. Translated: CASSRDTAGQPQHF.

This clonotype has a handful of counts. V gene TRBV24-1 combines with J gene TRBJ1-5; TRBD1 might be the D (6 bases). The CDR3 extends over 13 amino acids. Trimming left V 5 bases short and J 5 bases short, with 9 bases between. Germline V gene sequence: CDR1 KGHDR, CDR2 SFDVKD. The CDR3 protein is CATSAQGYQPQHF. CDR3 DNA sequence: TGTGCCACCAGTGCACAGGGCTATCAGCCCCAGCATTTT.

This clonotype was observed many times. This chain links TRBV29-1 with TRBJ2-7, with D perhaps TRBD2 (5 bases). Germline CDR1 and CDR2: SQVTM and ANQGSEA. V lost 4 bases and J 3 bases, leaving 13 bases between the germline ends. The CDR3 runs to 13 residues. The chain's CDR3 is CSVGERAGYEQYF. CDR3 DNA sequence: TGCAGCGTTGGAGAGAGGGCCGGCTACGAGCAGTACTTC.

This clonotype has a count of ten or more. This rearrangement joins TRBV30 to TRBJ1-1; no firm D call. This CDR3 has 13 residues. Germline CDR1 GTSNPN, CDR2 SVGIG (reference sequence). Trimming cost V 1 base and J 1 base, with 7 bases left between them. As DNA, the CDR3 is TGTGCCTGGAGTGAGACACAGAACACTGAAGCTTTCTTT. It specifies CAWSETQNTEAFF.

V usage is TRBV19 and J usage is TRBJ2-3; D not resolved. Germline V gene data show CDR1 as LNHDA and CDR2 as SQIVND (reference sequence). CDR3 length: 15 amino acids. The V gene lost 1 base and the J gene lost 0 bases, with 8 bases spanning the gap. CDR3 bases: TGTGCCAGTAGTATAGTGGGCCCTAGCACAGATACGCAGTATTTT. It encodes CASSIVGPSTDTQYF. Combining the CDR3 with reference TRBV19 and TRBJ2-3 gives the whole variable domain DGGITQSPKYLFRKEGQNVTLSCEQNLNHDAMYWYRQDPGQGLRLIYYSQIVNDFQKGDIAEGYSVSREKKESFPLTVTSAQKNPTAFYLCASSIVGPSTDTQYFGPGTRLTVL.

This clonotype was picked up many times. The chain employs TRBV6-1 and TRBJ2-5, with 9 bases fitting TRBD2. Germline CDR1 and CDR2: MNHNS and SASEGT. This CDR3 spans 14 amino acids. Unmatched junction bases numbered 9, after V lost 4 bases and J lost 9 bases. This CDR3 is CASSGRLAAAAQYF. The CDR3 DNA reads as TGTGCCAGCAGTGGTCGACTAGCGGCGGCGGCCCAGTACTTC.

In its sample, this clonotype was seen many times. V gene TRBV2 combines with J gene TRBJ2-5, with TRBD1 as a possible D gene (6 bases). This CDR3 comprises 14 residues. CDR1 and CDR2 (germline): SNHLY, FYNNEI. The V end lost 8 bases, the J end lost 5 bases, and 18 bases lay between the germline ends. The CDR3, as DNA: TGTGCCAGCGGGGACACACTCCTCGGGGAGACCCAGTACTTC. Translated: CASGDTLLGETQYF.

The rearrangement joins TRBV12-3 or TRBV12-4 to TRBJ2-7; 9 positions match TRBD1. V lost 2 bases, J lost 6 bases, and 8 bases stayed unmatched. The CDR3 is 15 residues long. CDR3 region: CASSLSGTGLVEQYF. CDR3 DNA: TGTGCCAGCAGTTTATCAGGGACAGGGTTGGTCGAGCAGTACTTC.

This clonotype came up many times. The rearrangement links TRBV20-1 to TRBJ1-2, with D perhaps matching TRBD1 (6 bases). Deletions cut 6 bases from V and 8 bases from J, with 22 bases between. Germline V gene sequence: CDR1 DFQATT, CDR2 SNEGSKA (reference sequence). This CDR3 region has 14 residues. CDR3 DNA sequence: TGCAGTGCGACGGCCTCGGGGGGCCGTAGGGGCTACACCTTC. Its protein is CSATASGGRRGYTF.

The CDR3, as DNA: TGCAGTGCGGCTAGCGGGGCCAGCTCCTACAATGAGCAGTTCTTC. This gives the protein CSAASGASSYNEQFF. The chain is built from TRBV20-1 and TRBJ2-1; 9 positions agree with TRBD2. V dropped 6 bases and J dropped 0; count of bases not matched to a gene: 6. The CDR3 contains 15 residues. In germline, CDR1 is DFQATT, CDR2 SNEGSKA (reference sequence).

This clonotype has a count of ten or more. The junction departs from the called germline gene at one end, perhaps through a read error. The V and J genes are TRBV5-1 and TRBJ2-5, with 13 positions matching TRBD2. In germline, CDR1 is SGHRS, CDR2 YFSETQ. CDR3 length equals 14 residues. As DNA, the CDR3 is TGTGCCAGCAGCTTGACTAGCGGGAGGGAGACCCAGTACTTC. This codes for CASSLTSGRETQYF.

This clonotype was seen many times. This chain connects TRBV5-6 to TRBJ2-4; no definite D call. Germline V gives CDR1 SGHDT, CDR2 YYEEEE. The CDR3 totals 14 residues. The V end was cut by 1 base, the J end by 4 bases, with 9 bases between. CDR3 sequence reads: CASSLRTQKNIQYF. The CDR3 nucleotides read TGTGCCAGCAGCTTGAGAACGCAGAAAAACATTCAGTACTTC.

The table lists this clonotype with many counts. The genes are TRBV12-3 or TRBV12-4 and TRBJ2-1; weak D call: TRBD1 (6 bases). CDR3 length: 16 amino acids. Deletions cut 2 bases from V and 3 bases from J, with 14 bases between. CDR3 protein: CASSLLRGTDYNEQFF. The CDR3 bases are TGTGCCAGCAGTTTATTAAGGGGGACGGACTACAATGAGCAGTTCTTC.